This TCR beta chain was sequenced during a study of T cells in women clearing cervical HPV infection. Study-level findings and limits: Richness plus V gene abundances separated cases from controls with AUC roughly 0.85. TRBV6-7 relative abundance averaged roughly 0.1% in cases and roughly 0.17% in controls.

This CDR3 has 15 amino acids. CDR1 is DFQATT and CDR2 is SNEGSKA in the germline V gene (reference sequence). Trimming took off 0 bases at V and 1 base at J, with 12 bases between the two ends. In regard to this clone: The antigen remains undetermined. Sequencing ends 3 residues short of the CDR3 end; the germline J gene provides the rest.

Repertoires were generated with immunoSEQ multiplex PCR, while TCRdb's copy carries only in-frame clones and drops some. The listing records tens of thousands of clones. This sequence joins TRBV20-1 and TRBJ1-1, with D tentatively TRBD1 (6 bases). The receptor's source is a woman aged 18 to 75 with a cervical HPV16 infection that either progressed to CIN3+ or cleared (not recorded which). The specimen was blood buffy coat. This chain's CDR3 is CSARDPRTENTEAFF. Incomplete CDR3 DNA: TGCAGTGCTAGAGATCCCCGGACAGAGAACACTGAA.